This entry lists 5 T cell receptor beta chains sequenced from one sample in a study of blood T cell repertoires in COVID-19 (TCRdb year 2020). Library preparation was by the immunoSEQ multiplex PCR assay. Imported from immuneACCESS, the table was reduced by TCRdb to in-frame sequences with V and J called. These copies leave out some clones; in studies compared against another copy, an unresolved V gene accounts for under half, and the cause of the remainder is not known. The sample records 200,000 to 250,000 clones, around 80% of which are singletons. The ten largest clones represent about 4% of the sample. Sample: peripheral blood. These TCRs come from a middle-aged woman with active or convalescent COVID-19.

This clone is a singleton in its sample. This chain connects TRBV5-6 to TRBJ1-2, with D unclear. This CDR3 has 14 amino acids. Trimming took 2 bases from V and 0 from J, leaving 8 bases between them. Germline V CDR1 and CDR2: SGHDT, YYEEEE. The CDR3 region is CASSFRPTNYGYTF. For the CDR3, the DNA is TGTGCCAGCAGCTTCAGGCCTACTAACTATGGCTACACCTTC.

This clone was counted once. CDR3 in amino acids: CASSLDLGGETQYF. The CDR3 DNA sequence: TGTGCCAGCAGCTTGGACTTAGGAGGCGAGACCCAGTACTTC. The chain has TRBV5-4 and TRBJ2-5, with a weak D call TRBD2 (5 bases). V lost 0 bases to trimming and J lost 5 bases, with 11 bases between them. Germline V lookup: CDR1 SGHNT, CDR2 YYREEE (reference sequence). This CDR3 contains 14 residues.

J is TRBJ1-4 and V is TRBV28; D might be TRBD1 (5 bases). Germline-derived CDR1 and CDR2 are MDHEN and SYDVKM. The CDR3 spans 14 residues. V was cut by 8 bases and J by 6 bases, with 16 bases left in between. The CDR3 DNA reads TGTGCCAGCGGCCGACTCGGAGGGGATGAAAAACTGTTTTTT. Encoded protein: CASGRLGGDEKLFF.

CDR3 DNA: TGTGCCAGCAGCTTAGAAACAGGGCATGGCTACACCTTC. It encodes CASSLETGHGYTF. The chain couples TRBV11-1 to TRBJ1-2; D possibly corresponds to TRBD1 (6 bases). Looked up from germline, CDR1 is SGHAT and CDR2 is FQDESV (reference sequence). This CDR3 is built from 13 residues. Trimming pared 1 base from V and 6 bases from J, leaving 9 bases between.

The CDR3 region is CASSPRDRTTGELFF. CDR3 nucleotide sequence: TGTGCCAGCAGTCCCCGGGACAGGACGACCGGGGAGCTGTTTTTT. The chain uses TRBV27 and TRBJ2-2; TRBD1 agrees at 8 bases. Germline values: CDR1 MNHEY, CDR2 SMNVEV (reference sequence). The CDR3 has 15 amino acids. The junction had 7 bases not matched to a gene; V was cut back by 5 bases and J by 5 bases.